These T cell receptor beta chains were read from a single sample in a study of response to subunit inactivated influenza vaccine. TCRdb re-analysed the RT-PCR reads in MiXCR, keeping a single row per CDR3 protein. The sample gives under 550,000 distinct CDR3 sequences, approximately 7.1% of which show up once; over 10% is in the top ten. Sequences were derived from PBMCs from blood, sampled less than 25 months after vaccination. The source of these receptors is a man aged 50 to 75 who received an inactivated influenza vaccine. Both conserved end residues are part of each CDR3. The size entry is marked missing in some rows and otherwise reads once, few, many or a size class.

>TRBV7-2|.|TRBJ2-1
CASSLRTPINEQFF
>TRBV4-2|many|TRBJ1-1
CASSQESGTSANTEAFF
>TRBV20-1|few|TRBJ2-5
CSADASRRLPGTQYF
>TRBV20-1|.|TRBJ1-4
CSAAPGNEKLFF
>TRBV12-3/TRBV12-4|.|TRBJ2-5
CASSLTAGGPETQYF
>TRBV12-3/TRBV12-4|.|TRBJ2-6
CASSYSGNGANVLTF
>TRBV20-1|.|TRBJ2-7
CSARDVAGGTYEQYF
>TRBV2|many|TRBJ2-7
CASSEVYEQYF
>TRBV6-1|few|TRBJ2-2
CASSQPGQGAGELFF
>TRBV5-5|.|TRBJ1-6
CASSLVQGMGLASPLHF
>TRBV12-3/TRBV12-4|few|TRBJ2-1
CASSSPRLAGDNYWEQFF
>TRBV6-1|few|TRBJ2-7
CASKGTGISYEQYF
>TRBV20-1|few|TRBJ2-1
CSARGGLPNGEQFF
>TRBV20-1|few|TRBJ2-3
CRASGTSGDSTDTQYF
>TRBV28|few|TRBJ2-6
CASKQGISGANVLTF
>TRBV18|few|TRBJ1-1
CASSKGTVNTEAFF
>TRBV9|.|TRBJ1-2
CASSVVVDRVGYTF